Given below is one TCR beta chain in context. Its antigen is unidentified. The data originate from a study of cytomegalovirus exposure and HLA in healthy donors. The study ran its PCR with 60 Vbeta and 13 Jbeta primers. Generated by immunoSEQ multiplex PCR, the TCRdb table keeps only in-frame clones and is missing some. The sample records about 150,000 clones, roughly 80% being singletons. This CDR3 is built from 16 residues. Germline CDR1 reads SGHRS; CDR2 reads YFSETQ. V lost 0 bases, J lost 5 bases, and 7 bases stayed unmatched. Study-wide points: The study recorded 160 or so TCR beta chains that were cytomegalovirus-associated.

The chain uses TRBV5-1 and TRBJ2-5, with 10 nucleotides matching TRBD1. Sequencing input: PBMCs. This clonotype was sampled from a woman between 35 and 50 years old in good health and CMV-seronegative. In DNA, the CDR3 is TGCGCCAGCAGCTTGGTCGGTCGGGGACAGGGGGAGACCCAGTACTTC. Encoded protein: CASSLVGRGQGETQYF.